What follows are 29 T cell receptor beta chains derived from one specimen sequenced in a study of T-cell reconstitution after alpha-beta-depleted transplantation in children. TCRbeta library construction was performed incorporating unique molecular identifiers. TCRdb used MiXCR to reprocess the PCR reads, holding one entry per CDR3 protein. The sample consists of about 260,000 distinct CDR3 sequences, roughly 8% of them appearing once. The material sequenced was PBMCs, mostly from graft donor cells, taken 180 days after TCRalphabeta/CD19-depleted stem cell transplant. The receptors were gathered from a male patient younger than 18 who had a stem cell transplant for acute lymphoblastic leukemia, so the T cells may come from the graft donor.

This clonotype was found many times. V is TRBV5-1 and J is TRBJ1-5, with a tentative D call TRBD1 (5 bases). V lost 0 bases and J 3 bases, leaving 10 bases between the germline ends. In germline, CDR1 is SGHRS, CDR2 YFSETQ. The CDR3 runs 15 residues. The DNA of the CDR3 is TGCGCCAGCAGCTTGGCCGGGGGTTTCAATCAGCCCCAGCATTTT. Its translation: CASSLAGGFNQPQHF.

This clonotype was detected ten times or more. The chain recombines TRBV18 with TRBJ2-5; no firm D call. The CDR3 totals 15 residues. With 1 base removed from V and 5 bases from J, the gap between germline ends came to 14 bases. Germline V CDR1 and CDR2: KGHSH, LQKENI. The CDR3 bases are TGTGCCAGCTCACCACGAAGTCAGGTGCTGGAGACCCAGTACTTC. Encoded protein: CASSPRSQVLETQYF.

This clonotype was counted many times. This chain joins TRBV7-9 and TRBJ1-2, with no clear D. The CDR3 extends over 13 amino acids. With 2 bases removed from V and 8 bases from J, the gap between germline ends came to 12 bases. The germline gives CDR1 SEHNR, CDR2 FQNEAQ (reference sequence). As DNA, the CDR3 is TGTGCCAGCAGCTTACCCCGGGAAGGAGGCTACACCTTC. This codes for CASSLPREGGYTF.

This clonotype was detected ten times or more. The chain employs TRBV12-3 or TRBV12-4 and TRBJ1-3, with D unclear. Trimming stripped 6 bases from V and 3 bases from J, with 15 bases between. The CDR3 totals 15 residues. The CDR3 sequence is CASRARGFVGNTIYF. As DNA, the CDR3 is TGTGCCAGCAGGGCACGAGGTTTCGTTGGAAACACCATATATTTT.

This clonotype has ten or more counts. The chain couples TRBV11-2 to TRBJ2-1, with TRBD2 as a possible D gene (7 bases). The germline V and J ends were trimmed by 0 bases and 6 bases, with 15 bases remaining between them. The CDR3 spans 16 residues. Germline V lookup: CDR1 SGHAT, CDR2 FQNNGV. The CDR3 protein is CASSLDGTGGLNEQFF. DNA of the CDR3: TGTGCCAGCAGCTTAGATGGGACGGGGGGCCTCAATGAGCAGTTCTTC.

This clonotype was counted many times. The chain uses TRBV7-8 and TRBJ2-5; perhaps TRBD2 as D (7 bases). Trimming took 2 bases from V and 4 from J, leaving 20 bases between them. This CDR3 is 17 amino acids long. Germline V gives CDR1 SGHVS, CDR2 FQNEAQ. CDR3 sequence: CASSLIGGLRVLETQYF. DNA of the CDR3: TGTGCCAGCAGCTTAATCGGGGGGCTACGGGTTTTAGAGACCCAGTACTTC.

This clonotype was counted ten times or more. The chain employs TRBV25-1 and TRBJ2-7; D might be TRBD1 or TRBD2, each matching 5 bases. The CDR3 length is 13 residues. Deletions cut 6 bases from V and 7 bases from J, with 16 bases between. Germline V gene lookup returns CDR1 MGHDK and CDR2 SYGVNS. This chain's CDR3 is CASSGTARLEQYF. The DNA for the CDR3 is TGTGCCAGCAGCGGGACGGCTCGTTTGGAGCAGTACTTC.

This clonotype was observed many times. The rearrangement links TRBV19 to TRBJ2-7; either TRBD1 or TRBD2 may supply D (5 bases each). The germline V gene encodes CDR1 LNHDA and CDR2 SQIVND (reference sequence). Trimming took off 3 bases at V and 6 bases at J, with 15 bases between the two ends. The CDR3 extends over 14 amino acids. CDR3 sequence reads: CASSIGRDRGEQYF. CDR3 nucleotide sequence: TGTGCCAGTAGTATCGGCAGGGACCGCGGCGAGCAGTACTTC.

There are many counts of this clonotype. The chain is built from TRBV29-1 and TRBJ2-7; 7 bases align to TRBD2. The germline CDR1 and CDR2 sequences are SQVTM and ANQGSEA. This CDR3 comprises 12 residues. Trimming at V came to 6 bases and at J to 1 base, leaving 3 bases not matched to a gene. CDR3 residues: CSVRTRSYEQYF. CDR3 nucleotide sequence: TGCAGCGTAAGGACTAGATCCTACGAGCAGTACTTC.

This clonotype was seen repeatedly, ten times or more. This chain uses TRBV7-8 with TRBJ1-3, with no clear D. The V and J ends lost 5 bases and 2 bases respectively, with 10 bases between them. The germline gives CDR1 SGHVS, CDR2 FQNEAQ. The CDR3 is 14 residues long. CDR3: CASSPRIAGNTIYF. The DNA for the CDR3 is TGTGCCAGCAGCCCGAGAATTGCTGGAAACACCATATATTTT.

This clonotype has a count of ten or more. The genes are TRBV29-1 and TRBJ2-1, with a weak D call TRBD1 (6 bases). V was clipped by 7 bases and J by 3 bases, with 10 bases between them. This CDR3 is built from 12 residues. Germline-derived CDR1 and CDR2 are SQVTM and ANQGSEA. The CDR3 loop is CSAGTYYNEQFF. The CDR3 DNA is TGCAGCGCCGGGACATACTACAATGAGCAGTTCTTC.

This clonotype appeared many times. The chain couples TRBV12-3 or TRBV12-4 to TRBJ2-3; 7 positions agree with TRBD1. Trimming cost V 6 bases and J 2 bases; bases outside gene matches: 8. This CDR3 contains 15 residues. CDR3 in DNA: TGTGCCAGCAGCCCCGGGACAGCCGACACAGATACGCAGTATTTT. Residues: CASSPGTADTDTQYF.

Many counts were recorded for this clonotype. This sequence joins TRBV10-3 and TRBJ2-7, with 7 bases lining up with TRBD1. CDR1 and CDR2 from the germline V gene are ENHRY and SYGVKD. The CDR3 consists of 14 residues. V was pared by 10 bases and J by 4 bases, with 13 bases of the junction left unmatched. The CDR3 DNA reads TGTGCCACCTACAGGGGAATCCCATCTTACGAGCAGTACTTC. This codes for CATYRGIPSYEQYF.

Concerning this clonotype itself: Possible read error: a much larger clone is one base away. This CDR3 fails to terminate in the conserved phenylalanine or tryptophan, so it likely reflects a read error. This CDR3 reads CSATDRGSYNEQFC. CDR3 in DNA: TGCAGTGCAACCGACAGGGGGTCCTACAATGAGCAGTTCTGC. The V gene is TRBV20-1, the J gene TRBJ2-1, with 9 positions matching TRBD1. From germline, CDR1 is DFQATT and CDR2 SNEGSKA (reference sequence). The CDR3 is 14 residues long. Trimming removed 6 bases from V and 1 base from J; junction bases left unmatched: 4.

This clonotype was seen many times. DNA for the CDR3: TGCGCCAGCAGCCTGGCCTGGGGGATTACTGAAGCTTTCTTT. Translated, it gives CASSLAWGITEAFF. The chain is built from TRBV4-1 and TRBJ1-1; a possible D gene is TRBD1 (5 bases). The V end was cut by 4 bases, the J end by 5 bases, with 14 bases between. Germline V gene lookup returns CDR1 MGHRA and CDR2 YSYEKL. The CDR3 length is 14 residues.

This clonotype was counted ten times or more. The J gene is TRBJ2-1, the V gene TRBV11-2; 7 bases match TRBD2. The CDR3 consists of 13 residues. V lost 4 bases, J lost 15 bases, and 12 bases stayed unmatched. The germline gives CDR1 SGHAT, CDR2 FQNNGV. CDR3 coding DNA: TGTGCCAGCAGCTCCTTGATAGCGGGTGTTGGGTTCTTC. Translated: CASSSLIAGVGFF.

This clonotype was observed many times. The chain recombines TRBV7-3 with TRBJ1-6; no clear D gene. The CDR3 has 13 residues. V was clipped by 2 bases and J by 10 bases, with 9 bases between them. Germline CDR1 SGHTA, CDR2 FQGTGA. CDR3 in DNA: TGTGCCAGCAGCTTACTTGTGCAGTCACCCCTCCACTTT. Protein sequence: CASSLLVQSPLHF.

This clonotype was seen repeatedly, ten times or more. The chain carries TRBV7-9 and TRBJ2-1; D is possibly TRBD1 or TRBD2 (5 bases each). Germline CDR1 reads SEHNR; CDR2 reads FQNEAQ (reference sequence). The germline V and J ends were trimmed by 2 bases and 6 bases, with 8 bases remaining between them. The length of the CDR3 is 13 residues. The CDR3, as DNA: TGTGCCAGCAGCTTACTGGGGGTCAATGAGCAGTTCTTC. It specifies CASSLLGVNEQFF. The variable domain in full, with the rest retrieved from reference TRBV7-9 and TRBJ2-1, is DTGVSQNPRHKITKRGQNVTFRCDPISEHNRLYWYRQTLGQGPEFLTYFQNEAQLEKSRLLSDRFSAERPKGSFSTLEIQRTEQGDSAMYLCASSLLGVNEQFFGPGTRLTVL.

This clonotype was counted ten times or more. This chain links TRBV7-2 with TRBJ1-1, with D unresolved. The germline V gene has CDR1 SGHTA and CDR2 FQGNSA. The CDR3 consists of 14 residues. Between the trimmed V and J ends, which lost 7 bases and 5 bases, there was a span of 17 bases. CDR3 in DNA: TGTGCCAGCAACCTCGGCGCCGTTAATACTGAAGCTTTCTTT. This gives the protein CASNLGAVNTEAFF.

This clonotype was detected many times. V is TRBV4-3 and J is TRBJ2-1; D not certain. This CDR3 region has 12 residues. Germline CDR1 LGHNA, CDR2 YSLEER. Trimming took off 2 bases at V and 10 bases at J, with 9 bases between the two ends. This CDR3 is CASSQNIGEQFF. The DNA of the CDR3 is TGCGCCAGCAGCCAAAACATCGGCGAGCAGTTCTTC.

This clonotype was seen repeatedly, ten times or more. The chain uses TRBV7-8 and TRBJ2-5; D unresolved. Trimming removed 1 base at V and 3 bases at J, with 9 bases between. Germline V gene data show CDR1 as SGHVS and CDR2 as FQNEAQ. The CDR3 covers 14 residues. CDR3 nucleotide sequence: TGTGCCAGCAGCTTAGTGGTAGCAAAAGAGACCCAGTACTTC. Protein: CASSLVVAKETQYF.

There are many counts of this clonotype. This chain links TRBV12-3 or TRBV12-4 with TRBJ2-7, with 11 bases that match TRBD2. Trimming took 5 bases from V and 2 from J; bases not matched to a gene: 5. The CDR3 covers 15 residues. For the CDR3, the DNA is TGTGCCAGCAGTACTAGACTAGCGGGACCCTACGAGCAGTACTTC. It codes for CASSTRLAGPYEQYF.

This clonotype was seen only a few times. This sequence joins TRBV12-3 or TRBV12-4 and TRBJ2-1; D might be TRBD2 (6 bases). This CDR3 has 18 residues. V lost 7 bases to trimming and J lost 3 bases, with 25 bases between them. The CDR3 nucleotides are TGTGCCAGCACCCCCCCGGCGGCGGGACCGACAGACTACAATGAGCAGTTCTTC. It encodes CASTPPAAGPTDYNEQFF.

The chain is built from TRBV19 and TRBJ1-2, with 7 bases identical to TRBD1. Germline CDR1 and CDR2: LNHDA and SQIVND (reference sequence). The CDR3 sequence is 14 residues long. J lost 5 bases, V lost 6 bases, and 9 bases had no gene match. The CDR3 loop reads CASSPLGTAYGYTF. CDR3 sequence (DNA): TGTGCCAGTAGCCCCCTCGGGACAGCTTATGGCTACACCTTC.

There are many counts of this clonotype. This chain connects TRBV5-5 to TRBJ2-3; tentatively, D is TRBD2 (6 bases). CDR1 is SGHKS, CDR2 YYEKEE, per germline (reference sequence). V was trimmed by 1 base and J by 2 bases, leaving 14 bases between them. This CDR3 contains 16 residues. The CDR3 bases are TGTGCCAGCAGCTTGTTACCACTAGCCTTCACAGATACGCAGTATTTT. Translating gives CASSLLPLAFTDTQYF.

This clonotype was seen ten or more times. The chain uses TRBV3-1 and TRBJ2-7; no clear D gene. CDR3 length: 11 amino acids. The germline V and J ends were trimmed by 6 bases and 1 base, with 4 bases remaining between them. The germline V gene has CDR1 LGHDT and CDR2 YNNKEL (reference sequence). The CDR3 reads CASSQSYEQYF. The CDR3 DNA sequence: TGTGCCAGCAGTCAGTCCTACGAGCAGTACTTC.

In this sample, this clonotype turned up many times. J is TRBJ1-2 and V is TRBV5-1, with D unclear. V lost 0 bases, J lost 8 bases, and 11 bases lay in between. This CDR3 has 13 amino acids. CDR1 and CDR2 (germline): SGHRS, YFSETQ. In nucleotides, the CDR3 is TGCGCCAGCAGCTTGGGTGTCCCCAGGGGCTACACCTTC. It translates to CASSLGVPRGYTF.

This clonotype was counted many times. The CDR3 loop is CASSGTSGRGMGETQYF. CDR3 DNA sequence: TGTGCCAGCAGCGGGACTAGCGGGAGAGGGATGGGAGAGACCCAGTACTTC. The rearrangement joins TRBV28 to TRBJ2-5, with 14 bases matching TRBD2. The CDR3 consists of 17 residues. J gave up 4 bases and V 6 bases, and 10 bases lay outside the gene matches. Per the germline V gene, CDR1 is MDHEN and CDR2 is SYDVKM. Full variable domain (missing parts from reference TRBV28 and TRBJ2-5): DVKVTQSSRYLVKRTGEKVFLECVQDMDHENMFWYRQDPGLGLRLIYFSYDVKMKEKGDIPEGYSVSREKKERFSLILESASTNQTSMYLCASSGTSGRGMGETQYFGPGTRLLVL.

This clonotype has ten or more counts. The chain joins TRBV4-2 to TRBJ2-7, with 10 nucleotides matching TRBD2. Unmatched junction bases numbered 8, after V lost 0 bases and J lost 6 bases. Germline CDR1 LGHNA, CDR2 YNFKEQ. The CDR3 runs 16 residues. The CDR3 sequence: CASSQERAGGPIEQYF. The CDR3 nucleotides are TGTGCCAGCAGCCAAGAACGAGCGGGGGGGCCGATCGAGCAGTACTTC.